This T cell receptor (beta chain) originates from a study of blood T cell repertoires in COVID-19. Study-wide context: T cells, B-cell-depleted T cells, or PBMCs supplied cDNA or gDNA.

CDR3 length: 16 amino acids. Germline V gene lookup returns CDR1 MNHEY and CDR2 SVGEGT. The V end was cut by 5 bases, the J end by 0 bases, with 17 bases between. Those who participated ranged in age from roughly 18 to 90 years and resided in 24 US areas. Assignment of participants to cohorts was predicated upon participant-reported clinical history. Libraries were prepared by immunoSEQ multiplex PCR; TCRdb keeps only in-frame clonotypes and omits some of them. Among approximately 230,000 clones, about 91% were seen once, and the ten largest hold roughly 15%. This chain joins TRBV6-2 or TRBV6-3 and TRBJ2-7, with D unresolved. Sequencing used PBMCs or T cells enriched from blood (not recorded which). This sequence originates from a woman between 50 and 59 years old with acute COVID-19. CDR3 sequence: CASSPSIPGFSYEQYF. CDR3 nucleotides: TGTGCCAGCAGTCCCTCAATTCCCGGTTTCTCCTACGAGCAGTACTTC.